A selection of T cell receptor beta chains follows, all from one sample in a study of response to subunit inactivated influenza vaccine. TCRdb re-called the RT-PCR reads with MiXCR, one entry per CDR3 protein. The sample lists a few hundred thousand distinct CDR3 sequences; roughly 15% were seen once. Source: PBMCs from blood, taken less than 13 days after vaccination. Receptors originate from a man in his fifties or sixties who received an inactivated influenza vaccine. CDR3s include the opening cysteine and the closing phenylalanine or tryptophan. The D gene is left open where the match is weak. Only part of the rows carry a size: once, few, many, or a class if the clone is expanded.

V gene,J gene,clone size,D gene,CDR3 DNA,CDR3 protein
TRBV28,TRBJ2-1,.,.,TGTGCCAGCAGTATTGCGGGGGCGGGAGCGAAGGATGAGCAGTTCTTC,CASSIAGAGAKDEQFF
TRBV6-2/TRBV6-3,TRBJ2-7,.,TRBD2,TGTGCCAGCAGAGAGCGGGAGGGCCTATACGAGCAGTACTTC,CASREREGLYEQYF
TRBV9,TRBJ2-1,.,TRBD2,TGTGCCAGCAGCCCCTCGGGGACTAGCGGGAAATATGAGCAGTTCTTC,CASSPSGTSGKYEQFF
TRBV11-2,TRBJ1-5,.,.,TGTGCCAGCAGCCCCAGTCACAATCAGCCCCAGCATTTT,CASSPSHNQPQHF
TRBV24-1,TRBJ2-3,.,TRBD1,TGTGCCACCAGTGATCCCGGGACAGAGGGCACAGATACGCAGTATTTT,CATSDPGTEGTDTQYF
TRBV5-1,TRBJ2-1,few,TRBD1,TGCGCCAGCATAAGGGACAGGGGGAATGAGCAGTTCTTC,CASIRDRGNEQFF
TRBV3-1,TRBJ2-7,.,.,TGTGCCAGCAGCCGGGGCACAGGGAAGTACGAGCAGTACTTC,CASSRGTGKYEQYF
TRBV11-2,TRBJ2-7,.,.,TGTGCCAGCAGCTTAGATTTCGGAGATATCTACGAGCAGTACTTC,CASSLDFGDIYEQYF
TRBV29-1,TRBJ2-1,.,TRBD2,TGCAGCGTATTTCGGACTAGCGGGGTGGACAATGAGCAGTTCTTC,CSVFRTSGVDNEQFF
TRBV30,TRBJ1-5,.,.,TGTGCCTGGAGTGTCGAGGGAAGCAATCAGCCCCAGCATTTT,CAWSVEGSNQPQHF
TRBV19,TRBJ1-5,few,.,TGTGCCAGTAGTATAGATCGGGGCAGGGGAGCTCAGCCCCAGCATTTT,CASSIDRGRGAQPQHF
TRBV29-1,TRBJ2-1,.,TRBD2,TGCAGCTCCCGGGACTACACCTACAATGAGCAGTTCTTC,CSSRDYTYNEQFF
TRBV5-1,TRBJ2-3,.,TRBD2,TGCGCCAGCAGCTTGGTTATTAGCGGGGGTCGTTACACAGATACGCAGTATTTT,CASSLVISGGRYTDTQYF
TRBV7-9,TRBJ1-1,few,TRBD1,TGTGCCAGCAGCTATAGACAGGGGGTCGCTGAAGCTTTCTTT,CASSYRQGVAEAFF
TRBV7-2,TRBJ2-5,.,.,TGTGCCAGCAGCTGGCCTCGAGACTACTGGGGAGAGACCCAGTACTTC,CASSWPRDYWGETQYF
TRBV4-1,TRBJ1-2,.,.,TGCGCCAGCAGCCAAGAACGCAGGTGGGGCTACACCTTC,CASSQERRWGYTF
TRBV3-1,TRBJ1-4,few,TRBD1,TGTGCCAGCAGCCAAAACAGGGGCTTAAATGAAAAACTGTTTTTT,CASSQNRGLNEKLFF
TRBV7-2,TRBJ2-3,few,.,TGTGCCAGCAGCTTAGTTGCGGAGCAGGGGAATACGCAGTATTTT,CASSLVAEQGNTQYF
TRBV20-1,TRBJ1-6,.,TRBD1,TGCAGTGCTAGAGATTTCGGGACAGGGGCCTCACCCCTCCACTTT,CSARDFGTGASPLHF
TRBV7-9,TRBJ2-4,.,TRBD1,TGTGCCAGCAGCTTAGGGGGACAGGGGCACATTCAGTACTTC,CASSLGGQGHIQYF
TRBV28,TRBJ2-7,few,TRBD1,TGTGCCAGCAGTTTAGTGGACAGGGGTCCTTACGAGCAGTACTTC,CASSLVDRGPYEQYF
TRBV12-3/TRBV12-4,TRBJ2-5,few,TRBD2,TGTGCCAGCGGTTCGGGGGGGACCCAGTACTTC,CASGSGGTQYF
TRBV12-3/TRBV12-4,TRBJ1-4,few,.,TGTGCCAGCAGGGGCTATAATGAAAAACTGTTTTTT,CASRGYNEKLFF
TRBV3-1,TRBJ2-7,.,.,TGTGCCAGCAGCCAAATGGTCTTGAGGGGGGAGCAGTACTTC,CASSQMVLRGEQYF
TRBV6-5,TRBJ1-2,.,.,TGTGCCAGCAGTTACTATCAGGGCGGCTACACCTTC,CASSYYQGGYTF
TRBV7-9,TRBJ2-3,many,.,TGTGCCAGCAGCTTGAGAGCGGGGACACGAGATACGCAGTATTTT,CASSLRAGTRDTQYF
TRBV19,TRBJ1-1,few,.,TGTGCCAGTAGTATAGGGGCTGAAGCTTTCTTT,CASSIGAEAFF
TRBV24-1,TRBJ2-2,few,.,TGTGCCACCAGCGGTCGGAGGGGACCGACCGGGGAGCTGTTTTTT,CATSGRRGPTGELFF
TRBV7-9,TRBJ2-2,.,.,TGTGCCAGCAGTCGAGGACACGGGTACACCGGGGAGCTGTTTTTT,CASSRGHGYTGELFF
TRBV5-1,TRBJ2-3,few,.,TGCGCCAGCAGCACCGCGGGACGGAGCTTCACAGATACGCAGTATTTT,CASSTAGRSFTDTQYF
TRBV24-1,TRBJ2-3,many,TRBD1,TGTGCCACCAGTGATACTACAGGGGGTCCTGTGCGGGATACGCAGTATTTT,CATSDTTGGPVRDTQYF